These T cell receptor beta chains were read from a single sample in a study of PD-1 blockade in classical Hodgkin lymphoma. The repertoire was sequenced with immunoSEQ multiplex PCR; TCRdb's copy has only in-frame clones and lacks some. The sample yields more than 60,000 clones, around nine tenths seen once. This sample comprised peripheral blood mononuclear cells (PBMCs), obtained at baseline. The origin of the receptors is a human donor with classical Hodgkin lymphoma. Each CDR3 is given with its conserved first and last residue. The order of the fields is D gene, clone size, J gene, V gene, CDR3 protein, CDR3 DNA. A D gene is named only where the DNA matches it firmly. Some rows have no size entry. The others give once, few or many, or a class for an expanded clone.

>NA|once|TRBJ1-2|TRBV28
CASSPGPGSNYGYTF
TGTGCCAGCAGCCCGGGACCGGGAAGTAACTATGGCTACACCTTC
>NA|NA|TRBJ1-4|TRBV7-6
CASSFTAVLGDEKLFF
TGTGCCAGCAGCTTTACCGCAGTATTAGGCGATGAAAAACTGTTTTTT
>NA|NA|TRBJ2-1|TRBV29-1
CSVEVERAYNEQFF
TGCAGCGTTGAAGTCGAGCGAGCCTACAATGAGCAGTTCTTC
>TRBD1|NA|TRBJ2-1|TRBV2
CASKELTGGFHNEQFF
TGTGCCAGCAAGGAACTAACAGGGGGTTTCCACAATGAGCAGTTCTTC
>TRBD2|NA|TRBJ2-5|TRBV13
CASSPITSVETQYF
TGTGCCAGCAGCCCAATAACTAGCGTGGAGACCCAGTACTTC
>NA|NA|TRBJ2-1|TRBV19
CASSILGGRTEQFF
TGTGCCAGTAGTATCCTTGGGGGCCGGACAGAGCAGTTCTTC
>NA|NA|TRBJ2-5|TRBV29-1
CSVGWASVQETQYF
TGCAGCGTCGGATGGGCTAGCGTTCAAGAGACCCAGTACTTC
>NA|NA|TRBJ2-1|TRBV14
CASRATSFNEQFF
TGTGCCAGCAGAGCGACTAGTTTCAATGAGCAGTTCTTC
>NA|NA|TRBJ1-6|TRBV6-1
CASSENMALSSPLHF
TGTGCCAGCAGTGAAAATATGGCGTTGAGTTCACCCCTCCACTTT
>TRBD1|NA|TRBJ2-1|TRBV27
CASGGTGNTYNEQFF
TGTGCCAGCGGAGGGACAGGGAACACCTACAATGAGCAGTTCTTC
>NA|NA|TRBJ2-7|TRBV6-6
CASRTGQGEQYF
TGTGCCAGCAGGACGGGACAAGGCGAGCAGTACTTC
>TRBD1|NA|TRBJ1-5|TRBV18
CASSPWGQGVSQPQHF
TGTGCCAGCTCACCATGGGGACAGGGGGTAAGTCAGCCCCAGCATTTT
>TRBD1|NA|TRBJ1-3|TRBV27
CASSPPTGKLVPSGNTIYF
TGTGCCAGCAGTCCCCCGACAGGGAAGTTAGTGCCGTCTGGAAACACCATATATTTT
>TRBD2|once|TRBJ2-1|TRBV2
CASSEPQRTSVYFF
TGTGCCAGCAGTGAACCCCAACGGACTAGCGTCTATTTCTTC
>NA|NA|TRBJ2-5|TRBV29-1
CSVGRLVGQETQYF
TGCAGCGTCGGGCGACTAGTTGGCCAAGAGACCCAGTACTTC
>TRBD1|NA|TRBJ2-1|TRBV15
CATSRVGSSGTGMYNEQFF
TGTGCCACCAGCAGAGTGGGGTCCTCCGGGACAGGGATGTACAATGAGCAGTTCTTC
>NA|NA|TRBJ2-1|TRBV15
CATSRQGLNEQFF
TGTGCCACCAGCAGACAGGGATTGAATGAGCAGTTCTTC
>NA|NA|TRBJ2-1|TRBV13
CASSTGLGISQFF
TGTGCCAGCAGCACGGGACTGGGGATTTCGCAGTTCTTC
>TRBD2|NA|TRBJ2-1|TRBV7-2
CASSQLAGEDYNEQFF
TGTGCCAGCAGCCAGCTAGCGGGAGAGGACTACAATGAGCAGTTCTTC
>NA|NA|TRBJ2-4|TRBV28
CASSFENIQYF
TGTGCCAGCAGTTTCGAAAACATTCAGTACTTC
>TRBD2|NA|TRBJ2-7|TRBV6-5
CASSRTSAYEQYF
TGTGCCAGCAGTCGGACTAGCGCTTACGAGCAGTACTTC
>TRBD2|NA|TRBJ2-1|TRBV27
CASSDGVAGLYNEQFF
TGTGCCAGCAGTGACGGGGTAGCGGGTTTGTACAATGAGCAGTTCTTC
>TRBD2|few|TRBJ2-3|TRBV4-2
CASSPETSGATDTQYF
TGTGCCAGCAGCCCGGAGACTAGCGGGGCCACAGATACGCAGTATTTT
>NA|NA|TRBJ2-7|TRBV15
CATSREVGSSYEQYF
TGTGCCACCAGCAGAGAGGTGGGGAGTTCGTACGAGCAGTACTTC
>NA|NA|TRBJ1-2|TRBV5-1
CASSLTGLYGYTF
TGCGCCAGCAGCTTGACAGGGCTCTATGGCTACACCTTC
>NA|NA|TRBJ2-7|TRBV28
CASSYLGDDEQYF
TGTGCCAGCAGTTATTTGGGGGACGACGAGCAGTACTTC
>NA|medium-sized|TRBJ1-1|TRBV27
CASKIPGQSKAFF
TGTGCCAGCAAGATCCCCGGACAGAGTAAAGCTTTCTTT
>NA|NA|TRBJ2-5|TRBV18
CASSPRQETQYF
TGTGCCAGCTCACCACGGCAAGAGACCCAGTACTTC
>TRBD2|NA|TRBJ2-7|TRBV5-1
CASSLGALAGRYEQYF
TGCGCCAGCAGCTTGGGGGCCCTAGCGGGACGCTACGAGCAGTACTTC
>NA|once|TRBJ2-5|TRBV28
CASSRIIRGGGETQYF
TGTGCCAGCAGCCGAATAATCAGGGGAGGGGGGGAGACCCAGTACTTC
>NA|NA|TRBJ2-7|TRBV28
CASGLAETYEQYF
TGTGCCAGCGGGTTAGCGGAGACCTACGAGCAGTACTTC
>NA|medium-sized|TRBJ1-6|TRBV5-4
CASSLVQEDSPLHF
TGTGCCAGCAGCTTGGTCCAGGAAGACTCACCCCTCCACTTT
>TRBD1|NA|TRBJ1-3|TRBV4-1
CASSQEPGTGGNTIYF
TGCGCCAGCAGCCAAGAGCCCGGGACAGGTGGAAACACCATATATTTT
>NA|NA|TRBJ1-1|TRBV7-9
CASRSRDKGGGNTEAFF
TGTGCCAGCAGGTCCCGGGACAAGGGAGGGGGGAACACTGAAGCTTTCTTT
>NA|NA|TRBJ1-1|TRBV11-2
CASSPNRGESRNTEAFF
TGTGCCAGCAGCCCGAACCGGGGGGAATCAAGGAACACTGAAGCTTTCTTT
>NA|once|TRBJ1-5|TRBV10-2
CASSDQRVQPQHF
TGCGCCAGCAGTGACCAAAGGGTCCAGCCCCAGCATTTT
>NA|NA|TRBJ2-5|TRBV15
CATSRVWETQYF
TGTGCCACCAGCCGCGTTTGGGAGACCCAGTACTTC
>TRBD1|NA|TRBJ2-1|TRBV19
CASSTQNLRQGDEQFF
TGTGCCAGTAGTACCCAAAACCTGAGACAGGGAGATGAGCAGTTCTTC
>TRBD1|few|TRBJ2-7|TRBV28
CASSARQGAWAGRSYEQYF
TGTGCCAGCAGTGCACGACAGGGGGCCTGGGCGGGAAGATCCTACGAGCAGTACTTC
>TRBD2|NA|TRBJ2-3|TRBV4-1
CASSQLAVSTDTQYF
TGCGCCAGCAGCCAACTAGCGGTTAGCACAGATACGCAGTATTTT
>NA|NA|TRBJ2-3|TRBV7-6
CASSIGGGDTQYF
TGTGCCAGCAGCATAGGGGGGGGAGATACGCAGTATTTT
>TRBD2|NA|TRBJ2-7|TRBV28
CASIGRDYAYEQYF
TGTGCCAGCATAGGCCGGGACTACGCCTACGAGCAGTACTTC
>NA|NA|TRBJ2-7|TRBV2
CASSGASSYEQYF
TGTGCCAGCAGTGGGGCCAGCTCCTACGAGCAGTACTTC
>NA|NA|TRBJ2-3|TRBV6-5
CASFRDPSTDTQYF
TGTGCCAGCTTTCGAGACCCTAGCACAGATACGCAGTATTTT
>NA|NA|TRBJ1-5|TRBV2
CASSVDQTGSTQPQHF
TGTGCCAGCAGTGTTGACCAGACAGGCTCAACTCAGCCCCAGCATTTT
>NA|NA|TRBJ2-2|TRBV4-1
CASSSGGELFF
TGCGCCAGCAGCTCTGGGGGGGAGCTGTTTTTT
>TRBD1|NA|TRBJ1-1|TRBV19
CASTPEDFHRGPNTEAFF
TGTGCCAGTACCCCCGAGGATTTCCACAGGGGGCCGAACACTGAAGCTTTCTTT
>TRBD1|NA|TRBJ1-4|TRBV5-1
CASRDRVGEKLFF
TGCGCCAGCAGAGACAGGGTGGGGGAAAAACTGTTTTTT
>NA|NA|TRBJ2-7|TRBV23-1
CASSQRTESYEQYF
TGCGCCAGCAGTCAACGGACGGAGTCCTACGAGCAGTACTTC
>NA|NA|TRBJ2-5|TRBV28
CASSLRSEETQYF
TGTGCCAGCAGTTTACGGAGCGAGGAGACCCAGTACTTC
>NA|NA|TRBJ2-3|TRBV6-6
CASSYSPGRSTDTQYF
TGTGCCAGCAGTTACTCTCCCGGGCGGAGCACAGATACGCAGTATTTT